This T cell receptor (beta chain) stems from a study of shared T cell receptors in the human thymus. TCRdb keeps only in-frame clones here, not all; method: immunoSEQ multiplex PCR. The table records about 500,000 clones, around three quarters of them present only once. The CDR3 runs to 12 residues. V shed 11 bases, J shed 8 bases, and the junction held 10 bases outside the gene matches. Germline V gene sequence: CDR1 MNHEY, CDR2 SVGAGI. The data were also submitted as part of a second study, on human thymus T cells. This second report adds: Congenital heart defects were the reason for the corrective surgery that the donors, healthy Finnish infants, were having. There appeared to be biased usage of V and J genes in thymic and blood repertoires. Related research examined unrelated individuals and reported that their thymic repertoires overlapped highly.

This rearrangement joins TRBV6-5 to TRBJ1-2; TRBD1 matches 8 bases. Material: thymocytes. This clonotype originated in a boy less than two years old with a congenital heart defect. CDR3 in DNA: TGTGCCGGAACCGGACAGGGCGCGGGCTACACCTTC. This translates into CAGTGQGAGYTF.